Below are 32 T cell receptor beta chains sequenced from a single sample in a study of T cells in Graves' hyperthyroidism and ophthalmopathy. Amplified regions were TCR beta CDR3 sequences from RNA transcripts. The HTBI set primed first-round TCR CDR3 RT-PCR. TCRdb called the multiplex PCR reads again in MiXCR, with one record for every CDR3 protein. The data show hundreds of thousands of distinct CDR3 sequences, with about a sixth seen just once and around 3.9% held by the top ten. Input material: blood. The receptors derive from a woman aged 25 to 45 with Graves' hyperthyroidism.

A few counts support this clonotype. The J gene is TRBJ2-5, the V gene TRBV30; D ambiguous. Trimming shortened V by 1 base and J by 10 bases, and 7 bases separated the two germline ends. CDR1 is GTSNPN, CDR2 SVGIG, per germline (reference sequence). The CDR3 length is 10 residues. The chain's CDR3 is CAWSDRRQYF. The CDR3, as DNA: TGTGCCTGGAGTGACCGGCGCCAGTACTTC.

Ten or more counts support this clonotype. The V and J genes are TRBV27 and TRBJ2-5, with D unclear. Germline CDR1 is MNHEY and CDR2 is SMNVEV (reference sequence). V was pared by 6 bases and J by 5 bases, with 13 bases between. The CDR3 contains 13 residues. This chain's CDR3 is CASRYTGGETQYF. In DNA, the CDR3 is TGTGCCAGCAGATACACGGGCGGTGAGACCCAGTACTTC.

This clonotype was seen only a few times. The V gene is TRBV12-3 or TRBV12-4, the J gene TRBJ2-2; 10 nucleotides match TRBD1. This CDR3 has 17 residues. The V and J ends lost 4 bases and 6 bases, in that order; junction bases with no gene match: 11. CDR3 in amino acids: CASSSGQGIRVPGELFF. The CDR3, as DNA: TGTGCCAGCAGTTCGGGACAGGGGATTAGGGTCCCCGGGGAGCTGTTTTTT.

In its sample, this clonotype was seen a few times. The CDR3 here is CASSLISSGSYNEQFF. The CDR3 DNA reads TGTGCCAGCAGTTTAATCTCGAGCGGCTCCTACAATGAGCAGTTCTTC. This chain links TRBV28 with TRBJ2-1, with a weak D call TRBD2 (5 bases). From germline, CDR1 is MDHEN and CDR2 SYDVKM. Trimming stripped 2 bases from V and 0 bases from J, with 11 bases between. This CDR3 has 16 residues.

CDR3 loop: CSAREDRLNTEAFF. CDR3 DNA: TGCAGTGCTAGAGAAGACAGGCTGAACACTGAAGCTTTCTTT. This chain connects TRBV20-1 to TRBJ1-1; tentatively, D is TRBD1 (6 bases). Germline assignment: CDR1 DFQATT and CDR2 SNEGSKA (reference sequence). V lost 0 bases, J lost 0 bases, and 8 bases lay in between. There are 14 residues in the CDR3.

Regarding this clonotype: A much larger clone lies a single base off, so this may be a read error. The V gene is TRBV30, the J gene TRBJ2-7; TRBD1 is a possible D gene (6 bases). The CDR3 sequence is 14 residues long. V lost 1 base and J 3 bases, leaving 13 bases between the germline ends. Germline assignment: CDR1 GTSNPN and CDR2 SVGIG (reference sequence). In nucleotides, the CDR3 is TGTGCCTGGAGTGCACACGGCAGGGGCTACGAGCAGTACTTC. It is translated as CAWSAHGRGYEQYF.

This clonotype was counted only a few times. V is TRBV20-1 and J is TRBJ1-3, with TRBD1 as a possible D gene (6 bases). The CDR3 has 13 residues. Germline V CDR1 and CDR2: DFQATT, SNEGSKA (reference sequence). Trimming took off 3 bases at V and 1 base at J, with 7 bases between the two ends. CDR3 DNA: TGCAGTGCTAGTACAGGGTCTGGAAACACCATATATTTT. Protein product: CSASTGSGNTIYF.

The sample holds many counts of this clonotype. V and J are TRBV28 and TRBJ2-1; D is possibly TRBD1 (5 bases). Per germline, CDR1 MDHEN and CDR2 SYDVKM. The V and J ends lost 0 bases and 10 bases respectively, with 10 bases between them. The CDR3 runs 13 residues. CDR3 protein: CASSLWGRQEQFF. As DNA, the CDR3 is TGTGCCAGCAGTTTATGGGGGCGCCAAGAGCAGTTCTTC.

Note on this clonotype: A clone one base away is much larger, so this may be a read error. The chain joins TRBV20-1 to TRBJ2-5, with 9 positions matching TRBD2. Per germline, CDR1 DFQATT and CDR2 SNEGSKA (reference sequence). V was pared by 6 bases and J by 13 bases, with 21 bases of the junction left unmatched. The length of the CDR3 is 15 residues. The CDR3 DNA follows: TGCAGTGCCCCCGGACTAGCGTCAAAGGGTTCCCTTCCGTACTTC. This sequence encodes CSAPGLASKGSLPYF.

In its sample, this clonotype was seen a few times. The chain has TRBV4-1 and TRBJ2-1; 9 bases map to TRBD2. CDR3 length: 15 residues. Germline CDR1 and CDR2: MGHRA and YSYEKL. The V and J ends lost 1 base and 9 bases, in that order; junction bases with no gene match: 7. The CDR3 DNA is TGCGCCAGCAGCCAAGGGGTAGCGGGAGTGATTGAGCAGTTCTTC. Translation: CASSQGVAGVIEQFF.

The table lists this clonotype with a few counts. The genes are TRBV28 and TRBJ2-2; D is unclear. Looked up from germline, CDR1 is MDHEN and CDR2 is SYDVKM. The CDR3 length is 14 residues. V was clipped by 6 bases and J by 6 bases, with 14 bases between them. CDR3 amino acids: CASRRVGLAGELFF. The CDR3 DNA follows: TGTGCCAGCAGACGGGTGGGTTTGGCCGGGGAGCTGTTTTTT.

This clonotype appeared many times. The rearrangement joins TRBV7-2 to TRBJ2-2; D is uncertain. The CDR3 extends over 12 amino acids. Per germline, CDR1 SGHTA and CDR2 FQGNSA. Trimming stripped 2 bases from V and 7 bases from J, with 5 bases between. CDR3 nucleotide sequence: TGTGCCAGCAGCTTATTTTTCGGGGAGCTGTTTTTT. This gives the protein CASSLFFGELFF. The entire variable domain, with the rest obtained from reference TRBV7-2 and TRBJ2-2, is as follows: GAGVSQSPSNKVTEKGKDVELRCDPISGHTALYWYRQSLGQGLEFLIYFQGNSAPDKSGLPSDRFSAERTGGSVSTLTIQRTQQEDSAVYLCASSLFFGELFFGEGSRLTVL.

The chain is built from TRBV19 and TRBJ1-1; maybe TRBD1 (5 bases). Deletions cut 10 bases from V and 5 bases from J, with 17 bases between. Germline V gene lookup returns CDR1 LNHDA and CDR2 SQIVND (reference sequence). CDR3 length: 13 residues. For the CDR3, the DNA is TGTGCCACCAGCCCCAGGGCGATGACTGAAGCTTTCTTT. This codes for CATSPRAMTEAFF.

This clonotype has ten or more counts. This chain joins TRBV30 and TRBJ2-6; possible D gene TRBD1, 6 bases. The CDR3 runs to 14 residues. CDR1 is GTSNPN and CDR2 is SVGIG in the germline V gene (reference sequence). Trimming shortened V by 7 bases and J by 2 bases, and 12 bases separated the two germline ends. CDR3 region: CAYQQGAGANVLTF. As DNA, the CDR3 is TGTGCCTACCAACAGGGTGCTGGGGCCAACGTCCTGACTTTC.

Many counts were recorded for this clonotype. The chain is built from TRBV20-1 and TRBJ1-1; no firm D call. This CDR3 is 15 amino acids long. The germline V gene has CDR1 DFQATT and CDR2 SNEGSKA (reference sequence). Trimming cost V 3 bases and J 0 bases, with 14 bases left between them. The CDR3 bases are TGCAGTGCTAGTACGCCAGCCCTCATGAACACTGAAGCTTTCTTT. Translating gives CSASTPALMNTEAFF.

The sample holds a few counts of this clonotype. V and J are TRBV12-3 or TRBV12-4 and TRBJ2-6, with 10 bases fitting TRBD1. The CDR3 spans 16 residues. The ends lost 11 bases at V and 0 bases at J; junction bases unmatched: 7. For the CDR3, the DNA is TGTGCCGTACGACAGGGGGCCGTCTCTGGGGCCAACGTCCTGACTTTC. Its translation: CAVRQGAVSGANVLTF.

This clonotype was seen at least ten times. This chain joins TRBV6-1 and TRBJ1-2; TRBD1 might be the D (5 bases). Germline V gives CDR1 MNHNS, CDR2 SASEGT. Trimming stripped 5 bases from V and 9 bases from J, with 19 bases between. The CDR3 has 14 residues. The DNA of the CDR3 is TGTGCCAGCAGTTCCCCCAGCAAACAGGACCGCTACACCTTC. Residues: CASSSPSKQDRYTF.

This clonotype has a count of ten or more. V is TRBV7-8 and J is TRBJ2-7; 9 nucleotides match TRBD1. CDR3 length equals 16 residues. The germline CDR1 and CDR2 sequences are SGHVS and FQNEAQ. The J segment lost 5 bases and the V segment lost 1 base, leaving 9 bases of the junction unmatched. CDR3 DNA: TGTGCCAGCAGCTTAGTAGGGGGGACAGGGTGGAACGAGCAGTACTTC. This gives the protein CASSLVGGTGWNEQYF.

The V gene is TRBV5-1, the J gene TRBJ1-4, with 9 bases that match TRBD1. The germline V gene has CDR1 SGHRS and CDR2 YFSETQ. After removal of 7 bases from V and 7 bases from J, the junction contained 8 bases not matched to a gene. The CDR3 contains 14 residues. In DNA form, the CDR3 reads TGCGCCAGCTCTCCCGGGACAGGGAGTGAAAAACTGTTTTTT. Translating it yields CASSPGTGSEKLFF.

This clonotype was recorded many times. V gene TRBV7-8 combines with J gene TRBJ1-6; possible D gene TRBD1, 5 bases. Germline loops: CDR1 SGHVS, CDR2 FQNEAQ. Trimming shortened V by 4 bases and J by 7 bases, and 11 bases separated the two germline ends. The CDR3 contains 14 residues. The CDR3 DNA reads TGTGCCAGCAGCTCGCCCGGGACGAATTCACCCCTCCACTTT. Translating it yields CASSSPGTNSPLHF.

This clonotype has at least ten counts. The rearrangement joins TRBV3-1 to TRBJ2-1; D not certain. Germline lookup yields CDR1 LGHDT and CDR2 YNNKEL (reference sequence). The CDR3 covers 16 residues. The ends were cut back, 4 bases at V and 8 bases at J, with 21 bases in the middle. The CDR3 reads CASSPTQTQIIYEQFF. CDR3 nucleotides: TGTGCCAGCAGCCCAACCCAGACCCAGATTATCTATGAGCAGTTCTTC.

This clonotype was detected ten times or more. This chain links TRBV9 with TRBJ2-7; 8 bases align to TRBD2. Losses at the gene ends were 2 bases for V and 3 bases for J; bases not matched to a gene: 7. This CDR3 spans 15 amino acids. Germline lookup yields CDR1 SGDLS and CDR2 YYNGEE. The CDR3 here is CASSVASGLVYEQYF. The DNA for the CDR3 is TGTGCCAGCAGCGTCGCTAGCGGGCTCGTCTACGAGCAGTACTTC.

The chain is built from TRBV9 and TRBJ2-1; D is unclear. The length of the CDR3 is 13 residues. Germline V gives CDR1 SGDLS, CDR2 YYNGEE. Deletions cut 2 bases from V and 5 bases from J, with 8 bases between. The DNA of the CDR3 is TGTGCCAGCAGCGTTGGGAAGAACAATGAGCAGTTCTTC. Translating it yields CASSVGKNNEQFF. The entire variable domain, with the rest obtained from reference TRBV9 and TRBJ2-1, is as follows: DSGVTQTPKHLITATGQRVTLRCSPRSGDLSVYWYQQSLDQGLQFLIQYYNGEERAKGNILERFSAQQFPDLHSELNLSSLELGDSALYFCASSVGKNNEQFFGPGTRLTVL.

The J gene is TRBJ1-4, the V gene TRBV15; 8 bases are shared with TRBD1. Unmatched junction bases numbered 5, after V lost 7 bases and J lost 7 bases. Germline CDR1 reads LNHNV; CDR2 reads YYDKDF (reference sequence). CDR3 length: 13 residues. The CDR3: CATMTQGVEKLFF. CDR3 in DNA: TGTGCCACCATGACACAGGGGGTTGAAAAACTGTTTTTT. Variable domain in full (rest from reference TRBV15 and TRBJ1-4): DAMVIQNPRYQVTQFGKPVTLSCSQTLNHNVMYWYQQKSSQAPKLLFHYYDKDFNNEADTPDNFQSRRPNTSFCFLDIRSPGLGDTAMYLCATMTQGVEKLFFGSGTQLSVL.

The sample holds many counts of this clonotype. The gene calls are TRBV7-2 and TRBJ2-7; weak D call: TRBD1 (5 bases). This CDR3 comprises 12 residues. V lost 7 bases and J lost 5, with 12 bases in between. CDR1 is SGHTA and CDR2 is FQGNSA in the germline V gene. CDR3 bases: TGTGCCAGCACCCAGACCAGGGACGAGCAGTACTTC. Translated: CASTQTRDEQYF.

On this clonotype itself: This may come from a read error, since a much larger clone is one base off. This chain connects TRBV6-9 to TRBJ2-1, with D possibly TRBD2 on 5 matching bases. Germline V gene data show CDR1 as MNHGY and CDR2 as SVAAGI. V shed 3 bases and J shed 9 bases, with 12 bases lying between them. The CDR3 runs 13 residues. The CDR3 region has the DNA TGTGCCAGCAGTTACCCCCCAGGAGGTGAGCAGTTCTTC. This codes for CASSYPPGGEQFF.

This clonotype has at least ten counts. The J gene is TRBJ1-1, the V gene TRBV2; possible D gene TRBD1, 5 bases. The length of the CDR3 is 14 residues. Germline lookup yields CDR1 SNHLY and CDR2 FYNNEI. V was clipped by 0 bases and J by 9 bases, with 14 bases between them. CDR3: CASSEAFSTEKAFF. Here the CDR3 DNA reads TGTGCCAGCAGTGAAGCCTTCTCGACAGAGAAAGCTTTCTTT.

In this sample, this clonotype turned up many times. V and J are TRBV3-1 and TRBJ2-7; possibly TRBD1 or TRBD2 for D (5 bases each). The CDR3 sequence is 14 residues long. The germline CDR1 and CDR2 sequences are LGHDT and YNNKEL (reference sequence). Trimming shortened V by 6 bases and J by 3 bases, and 15 bases separated the two germline ends. In DNA, the CDR3 is TGTGCCAGCAGTTCTCGGGGCGGTAACTACGAGCAGTACTTC. Amino acid sequence: CASSSRGGNYEQYF.

This clonotype was found a few times. The chain combines TRBV4-1 with TRBJ2-3; TRBD1 matches 8 bases. V lost 3 bases and J lost 4; bases outside the gene matches: 12. CDR1 is MGHRA and CDR2 is YSYEKL in the germline V gene. There are 17 residues in the CDR3. The CDR3 DNA follows: TGCGCCAGCAGCCACCCCAAGGAACAGGGGGTAGCAGATACGCAGTATTTT. Translated: CASSHPKEQGVADTQYF.

The chain couples TRBV10-3 to TRBJ2-5, with D unresolved. V lost 3 bases to trimming and J lost 0 bases, with 8 bases between them. From germline, CDR1 is ENHRY and CDR2 SYGVKD. The CDR3 sequence is 14 residues long. CDR3 DNA: TGTGCCATCAGTGAAGGTTCAGACCAAGAGACCCAGTACTTC. It encodes CAISEGSDQETQYF.

For this clonotype: A much larger clone lies a single base off, so this may be a read error. V gene TRBV10-3 combines with J gene TRBJ2-7; weak D call: TRBD1 (7 bases). This CDR3 contains 15 residues. Germline lookup yields CDR1 ENHRY and CDR2 SYGVKD. The chain's CDR3 is CAISADREEIDERYF. For the CDR3, the DNA is TGTGCCATCAGCGCCGACAGGGAGGAAATCGACGAGCGGTACTTC.

This clonotype appeared many times. V usage is TRBV7-2 and J usage is TRBJ2-3; D not resolved. In germline, CDR1 is SGHTA, CDR2 FQGNSA. The CDR3 contains 12 residues. V lost 5 bases to trimming and J lost 6 bases, with 9 bases between them. The CDR3 spells CASSADLDTQYF. DNA of the CDR3: TGTGCCAGCAGCGCTGATCTGGATACGCAGTATTTT.